These 28 T cell receptor beta chains originate from one sample sequenced in a study of identical twins. One entry per CDR3 protein results from TCRdb running MiXCR on the 5' RACE reads. The sample comprises under 1 million distinct CDR3 sequences, 9% to 15% of which are singletons, and around 1.5% rests with the top ten. The data also belong to a second study, concerning yellow fever vaccine responses in identical twins.

The sequenced sample was PBMCs. These receptors originate from a young woman in good health.

In its sample, this clonotype was seen a few times. The J gene is TRBJ2-3, the V gene TRBV3-1; D possibly uses TRBD1 or TRBD2 (6 bases each). Trimming removed 4 bases at V and 6 bases at J, with 14 bases between. The CDR3 runs 14 residues. Germline V gene data show CDR1 as LGHDT and CDR2 as YNNKEL (reference sequence). Written as DNA, the CDR3 is TGTGCCAGCAGCCCCCGGGGGCAGGGGGATACGCAGTATTTT. Protein product: CASSPRGQGDTQYF.

This clonotype came up many times. The chain employs TRBV6-1 and TRBJ1-1, with a possible D match to TRBD1 (6 bases). V was trimmed by 6 bases and J by 5 bases, leaving 13 bases between them. Germline assignment: CDR1 MNHNS and CDR2 SASEGT. This CDR3 contains 13 residues. CDR3 loop: CASRSGVRTEAFF. CDR3 sequence (DNA): TGTGCCAGCAGATCAGGGGTTAGGACTGAAGCTTTCTTT.

This chain uses TRBV12-3 or TRBV12-4 with TRBJ2-7, with D perhaps TRBD1 or TRBD2 (5 bases each). The CDR3 is made up of 13 amino acids. Trimming took 3 bases from V and 6 from J, leaving 12 bases between them. The CDR3 DNA follows: TGTGCCAGCAGTTTTGGTTCGGGGCTCGAGCAGTACTTC. It specifies CASSFGSGLEQYF.

The chain recombines TRBV5-1 with TRBJ2-7; tentatively, D is TRBD2 (6 bases). CDR1 and CDR2 (germline): SGHRS, YFSETQ. Trimming cost V 0 bases and J 1 base, with 11 bases left between them. The CDR3 is 15 amino acids. CDR3 protein: CASSLAAGLSYEQYF. In DNA form, the CDR3 reads TGCGCCAGCAGCTTGGCCGCGGGACTTTCCTACGAGCAGTACTTC.

This clonotype came up a few times. This chain links TRBV6-1 with TRBJ2-7; 11 bases are shared with TRBD1. The CDR3 runs to 15 residues. The germline V gene has CDR1 MNHNS and CDR2 SASEGT. J gave up 3 bases and V 6 bases, and 7 bases lay outside the gene matches. The CDR3 is CASRPGTGGLYEQYF. As DNA, the CDR3 is TGTGCCAGCAGACCAGGGACAGGGGGACTCTACGAGCAGTACTTC.

The sample holds many counts of this clonotype. The J gene is TRBJ2-1, the V gene TRBV5-1, with TRBD2 as a possible D gene (5 bases). The length of the CDR3 is 15 residues. Germline loops: CDR1 SGHRS, CDR2 YFSETQ. V gave up 4 bases and J gave up 2 bases, with 13 bases separating them. CDR3 in DNA: TGCGCCAGCAGCGCTGGACGGGGAACCTACAATGAGCAGTTCTTC. As protein: CASSAGRGTYNEQFF.

This clonotype showed up just a few times. The CDR3 DNA is TGTGCCAGCATCGGGCCGGACAGGGCTAAAGGGAACACTGAAGCTTTCTTT. It yields the protein CASIGPDRAKGNTEAFF. V usage is TRBV25-1 and J usage is TRBJ1-1, with TRBD1 matching over 8 bases. The germline CDR1 and CDR2 sequences are MGHDK and SYGVNS. This CDR3 has 17 amino acids. J was trimmed by 1 base and V by 7 bases; bases with no gene match: 14.

This chain uses TRBV15 with TRBJ2-3; 8 bases fit TRBD2. The CDR3 has 15 residues. Germline assignment: CDR1 LNHNV and CDR2 YYDKDF (reference sequence). Trimming cost V 0 bases and J 4 bases; bases outside gene matches: 3. CDR3 loop: CATSRDAGGPDTQYF. The CDR3, as DNA: TGTGCCACCAGCAGAGATGCGGGAGGCCCAGATACGCAGTATTTT.

The chain couples TRBV21-1 to TRBJ2-2; the DNA was not compared with TRBD2, the D call given in the table. TRBV21-1 is marked as a pseudogene. The CDR3 length is 13 residues. The CDR3 nucleotides read TGTGCCGGCATTGAGGGGAGGACCGGGGAGCTGTTTTTT. Protein product: CAGIEGRTGELFF.

This clonotype appeared a few times. V and J are TRBV4-1 and TRBJ2-7; D gene ambiguous. Per germline, CDR1 MGHRA and CDR2 YSYEKL. CDR3 length: 13 residues. The V gene lost 0 bases and the J gene lost 5 bases, with 8 bases spanning the gap. The CDR3 DNA sequence: TGCGCCAGCAGCCAAGAGCTAAGGGACGAGCAGTACGTC. Translation: CASSQELRDEQYV.

This clonotype was recorded many times. The CDR3 is CASSLFPGLATEATYNEQFF. The CDR3 nucleotides are TGCGCCAGCAGCTTGTTTCCGGGACTAGCCACCGAAGCCACCTACAATGAGCAGTTCTTC. The V and J genes are TRBV5-1 and TRBJ2-1, with TRBD2 matching 9 bases. The CDR3 runs 20 residues. V dropped 1 base and J dropped 2; count of bases not matched to a gene: 16. CDR1 SGHRS and CDR2 YFSETQ come from the germline V gene. The full variable domain, in which reference TRBV5-1 and TRBJ2-1 provide the parts outside the CDR3, is KAGVTQTPRYLIKTRGQQVTLSCSPISGHRSVSWYQQTPGQGLQFLFEYFSETQRNKGNFPGRFSGRQFSNSRSEMNVSTLELGDSALYLCASSLFPGLATEATYNEQFFGPGTRLTVL.

This clonotype was observed a handful of times. V is TRBV10-3 and J is TRBJ1-1; D might be TRBD1 (5 bases). V lost 11 bases and J lost 4, with 17 bases in between. CDR3 length equals 13 residues. Germline CDR1 ENHRY, CDR2 SYGVKD. The CDR3 coding sequence is TGTGCCTCCTGGGGGGTAGGGAGCACTGAAGCTTTCTTT. Its protein product is CASWGVGSTEAFF.

This chain connects TRBV5-1 to TRBJ2-5; TRBD2 aligns across 13 bases. With V trimmed by 1 base and J by 2 bases, 2 bases remained unmatched. The CDR3 contains 16 residues. The germline V gene encodes CDR1 SGHRS and CDR2 YFSETQ. Written as DNA, the CDR3 is TGCGCCAGCAGCTTGTGGACTAGCGGGGGACAAGAGACCCAGTACTTC. Amino acid sequence: CASSLWTSGGQETQYF.

The sample holds many counts of this clonotype. The chain is built from TRBV12-3 or TRBV12-4 and TRBJ2-2, with 9 nucleotides matching TRBD2. The CDR3 is 15 residues long. Unmatched junction bases numbered 4, after V lost 7 bases and J lost 1 base. This chain's CDR3 is CASMATSGNTGELFF. Here the CDR3 DNA reads TGTGCCAGCATGGCGACTAGCGGGAACACCGGGGAGCTGTTTTTT.

The rearrangement links TRBV7-2 to TRBJ2-7; TRBD1 matches at 8 bases. The V gene's germline CDR1 is SGHTA and CDR2 FQGNSA. The trim removed 0 bases at V and 5 bases at J, leaving 9 bases unmatched. CDR3 length: 16 amino acids. Here the CDR3 reads CASSLAGPGGYHEQYF. The CDR3 nucleotides read TGTGCCAGCAGCTTAGCGGGGCCAGGGGGCTACCACGAGCAGTACTTC.

This clonotype has only a few counts. The chain combines TRBV5-1 with TRBJ2-3, with 10 nucleotides matching TRBD2. The germline V gene has CDR1 SGHRS and CDR2 YFSETQ. The CDR3 runs to 16 residues. The V and J ends lost 4 bases and 5 bases, in that order; junction bases with no gene match: 10. The DNA for the CDR3 is TGCGCCAGCAGCATGCCCCTAGCGGGAGTGGGAGATACGCAGTATTTT. Translating gives CASSMPLAGVGDTQYF.

The rearrangement uses TRBV28 and TRBJ2-2; D could derive from TRBD1 or TRBD2 (5 bases each). From germline, CDR1 is MDHEN and CDR2 SYDVKM. The CDR3 consists of 14 residues. Trimming removed 4 bases from V and 4 bases from J, with 10 bases in between. The CDR3 DNA is TGTGCCAGCAGTTGGGGACCGGTCACCGGGGAGCTGTTTTTT. This codes for CASSWGPVTGELFF.

Points on this clonotype: A read error may produce the germline difference seen at one junction end. The CDR3 nucleotides read TGCTGTGCTAGATATCAGGGGGCGGTCGGGGCCAACGTCCTGACTTTC. This codes for CCARYQGAVGANVLTF. The gene calls are TRBV20-1 and TRBJ2-6, with 8 bases fitting TRBD1. This CDR3 is built from 16 residues. Germline CDR1 and CDR2: DFQATT and SNEGSKA (reference sequence).

This clonotype appeared many times. V gene TRBV24-1 combines with J gene TRBJ2-1; D is unclear. Deletions cut 5 bases from V and 10 bases from J, with 20 bases between. This CDR3 has 15 amino acids. Germline values: CDR1 KGHDR, CDR2 SFDVKD. CDR3 sequence: CATSAHSTKKKEQFF. The CDR3 DNA reads TGTGCCACCAGTGCCCATTCGACCAAGAAAAAAGAGCAGTTCTTC.

This clonotype was detected only a few times. J is TRBJ2-7 and V is TRBV6-5; no clear D. V was pared by 0 bases and J by 2 bases, with 11 bases between. From germline, CDR1 is MNHEY and CDR2 SVGAGI. This CDR3 is 15 amino acids long. CDR3 in amino acids: CASSYSRPSAYEQYF. The CDR3 DNA reads as TGTGCCAGCAGTTACTCGAGGCCTAGTGCCTACGAGCAGTACTTC.

This clonotype was counted only a few times. The chain employs TRBV7-3 and TRBJ2-1; 9 positions match TRBD2. CDR3 length equals 18 residues. Germline CDR1 SGHTA, CDR2 FQGTGA. V trimming: 2 bases; J trimming: 0 bases; junction bases outside the gene matches: 8. CDR3 region: CASSLGPSGKSSYNEQFF. The CDR3 coding sequence is TGTGCCAGCAGCTTAGGCCCTAGCGGGAAGAGCTCCTACAATGAGCAGTTCTTC.

This clonotype was observed a handful of times. The chain links TRBV20-1 to TRBJ2-3; D is perhaps TRBD1 (6 bases). This CDR3 is 13 amino acids long. Germline V gene lookup returns CDR1 DFQATT and CDR2 SNEGSKA (reference sequence). The CDR3 protein is CRARDRTTDTQYF. The CDR3 nucleotides are TGCAGGGCACGAGACAGGACCACAGATACGCAGTATTTT.

This clonotype turned up a few times. The rearrangement links TRBV12-3 or TRBV12-4 to TRBJ2-3; the D is unclear. V lost 3 bases to trimming and J lost 2 bases, with 9 bases between them. The length of the CDR3 is 14 residues. CDR3 sequence reads: CASSFVIFTDTQYF. The CDR3 nucleotides are TGTGCCAGCAGTTTTGTTATCTTCACAGATACGCAGTATTTT.

This clonotype has just a few counts. The rearrangement joins TRBV6-1 to TRBJ1-5, with TRBD1 matching over 7 bases. The CDR3 contains 15 residues. V dropped 3 bases and J dropped 0; count of bases not matched to a gene: 2. Germline V CDR1 and CDR2: MNHNS, SASEGT. CDR3 in DNA: TGTGCCAGCAGTGAGGGGACAGTTAGCAATCAGCCCCAGCATTTT. Its translation: CASSEGTVSNQPQHF.

This clonotype was counted a few times. This chain connects TRBV7-8 to TRBJ1-5; D possibly corresponds to TRBD1 (5 bases). The V gene's germline CDR1 is SGHVS and CDR2 FQNEAQ. The CDR3 is 15 residues long. The ends were cut back, 5 bases at V and 6 bases at J, with 17 bases in the middle. CDR3 in DNA: TGTGCCAGCAGCCCTGGTAGGGGCTCGGGTCAGCCCCAGCATTTT. This encodes CASSPGRGSGQPQHF.

CDR3 sequence reads: CASSKPNYEQYF. In DNA form, the CDR3 reads TGTGCCAGCAGCAAGCCGAATTACGAGCAGTACTTC. The V call is TRBV13, the J call TRBJ2-7; no reliable D call. The CDR3 runs to 12 residues. Germline loops: CDR1 PRHDT, CDR2 FYEKMQ (reference sequence). V was pared by 5 bases and J by 4 bases, with 9 bases between.

The V gene is TRBV20-1, the J gene TRBJ1-5; D not certain. The CDR3 runs 13 residues. The V gene lost 8 bases and the J gene lost 2 bases, with 13 bases spanning the gap. CDR1 and CDR2 from the germline V gene are DFQATT and SNEGSKA (reference sequence). CDR3 in DNA: TGCAGTATGAGGGCCCTCGGCAATCAGCCCCAGCATTTT. The encoded protein is CSMRALGNQPQHF.

This clonotype was found a few times. The chain couples TRBV28 to TRBJ2-7; D is perhaps TRBD2 (5 bases). CDR1 is MDHEN, CDR2 SYDVKM, per germline. This CDR3 has 15 residues. Trimming removed 6 bases from V and 1 base from J, with 16 bases in between. The CDR3 DNA follows: TGTGCCAGCAGCCGCAAAGGGAGCGGTTCCTACGAGCAGTACTTC. Translating gives CASSRKGSGSYEQYF.